This TCR beta chain came from a study of beta chain features in type 1 diabetes. Germline loops: CDR1 MGHRA, CDR2 YSYEKL. Trimming left V 0 bases short and J 0 bases short, with 12 bases between. The CDR3 is 17 residues long. Sorting of CD4+ naive, central memory, regulatory and stem cell-like memory cells was performed via CD45RO/CCR7/CD25/CD127/CD95/CD27. In the case of this clone: Its antigen is undetermined.

Overall study findings and caveats: There was a moderate but significant shortening of TCRB CDR3s in all four CD4+ subsets of Type 1 diabetes patients.

Reverse transcribing all isolated RNA meant expressed TCRB transcripts were sequenced. TCRdb keeps only in-frame clones here, not all; method: immunoSEQ multiplex PCR. The sample has fewer than 350,000 clones, 15% to 20% seen once; the top ten hold 0.044%. The source material was naive CD4+ T cells from blood. This receptor was taken from a woman between 18 and 29 years old in good health. The chain joins TRBV4-1 to TRBJ1-5; a possible D gene is TRBD1 (6 bases). CDR3 amino acids: CASSQDPQGVSNQPQHF. In DNA, the CDR3 is TGCGCCAGCAGCCAAGATCCACAGGGCGTTAGCAATCAGCCCCAGCATTTT.